The following is a T cell receptor beta chain sequence with its context. This entry comes from a study of blood T cell repertoires in COVID-19. Study at large: Sources were T cells, B-cell-depleted T cells, or PBMCs; the material itself was cDNA or gDNA.

Enrollees, about 18 to 95 years old, lived in fewer than 25 US areas. Clinical history as reported by participants underpinned cohort assignment. Symptom resolution, clearance, or two negative PCRs marked the recovered donors of Cohort 3. This CDR3 has 12 amino acids. From germline, CDR1 is SEHNR and CDR2 FQNEAQ (reference sequence). With 5 bases clipped from V and 6 bases from J, the junction kept 3 bases outside the gene matches. Libraries were prepared by immunoSEQ multiplex PCR; TCRdb keeps only in-frame clonotypes and omits some of them. The sample lists fewer than 200,000 clones; 88% were seen once.

The chain combines TRBV7-9 with TRBJ1-1; TRBD1 matches at 7 bases. The sequence derives from a woman between 18 and 29 years old who had recovered from COVID-19. The sample taken for sequencing was PBMCs or T cells enriched from blood (not recorded which). CDR3 bases: TGTGCCAGCAGCGGGACAGCCCCTGAAGCTTTCTTT. Its protein is CASSGTAPEAFF.